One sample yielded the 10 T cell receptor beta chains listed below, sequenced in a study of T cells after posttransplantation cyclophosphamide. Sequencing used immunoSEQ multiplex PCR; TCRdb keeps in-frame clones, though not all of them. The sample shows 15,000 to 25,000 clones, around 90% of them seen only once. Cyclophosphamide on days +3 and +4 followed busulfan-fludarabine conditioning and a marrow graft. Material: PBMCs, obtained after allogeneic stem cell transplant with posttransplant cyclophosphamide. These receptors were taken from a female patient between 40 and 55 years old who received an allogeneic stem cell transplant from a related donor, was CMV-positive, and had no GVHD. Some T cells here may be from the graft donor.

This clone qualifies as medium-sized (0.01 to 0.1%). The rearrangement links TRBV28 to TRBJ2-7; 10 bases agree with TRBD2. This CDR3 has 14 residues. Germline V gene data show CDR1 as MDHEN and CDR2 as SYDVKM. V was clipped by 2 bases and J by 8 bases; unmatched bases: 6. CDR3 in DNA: TGTGCCAGCAGTTTACTGGCTAGCGGGAGCCAGCAGTACTTC. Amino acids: CASSLLASGSQQYF.

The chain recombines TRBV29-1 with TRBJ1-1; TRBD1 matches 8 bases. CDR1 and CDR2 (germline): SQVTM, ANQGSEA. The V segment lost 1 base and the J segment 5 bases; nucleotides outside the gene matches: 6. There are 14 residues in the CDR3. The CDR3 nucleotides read TGCAGCGTTGAAGTCGGACAGGGCGGAACTGAAGCTTTCTTT. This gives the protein CSVEVGQGGTEAFF. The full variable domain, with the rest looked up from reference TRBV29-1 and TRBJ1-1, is SAVISQKPSRDICQRGTSLTIQCQVDSQVTMMFWYRQQPGQSLTLIATANQGSEATYESGFVIDKFPISRPNLTFSTLTVSNMSPEDSSIYLCSVEVGQGGTEAFFGQGTRLTVV.

The CDR3 sequence: CASRWSMLQQRKNIQYF. The CDR3 DNA reads TGTGCCAGCAGGTGGTCAATGCTACAGCAAAGAAAAAACATTCAGTACTTC. The chain joins TRBV21-1 to TRBJ2-4; no check of the table's D call, TRBD1, against the DNA was made. TRBV21-1 is an annotated pseudogene. CDR3 length: 17 amino acids.

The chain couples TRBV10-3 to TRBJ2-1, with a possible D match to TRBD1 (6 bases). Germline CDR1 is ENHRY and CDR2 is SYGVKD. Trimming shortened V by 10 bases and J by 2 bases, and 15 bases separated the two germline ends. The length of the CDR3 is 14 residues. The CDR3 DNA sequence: TGTGCCACCAGCCGGGACAACCCCTACAATGAGCAGTTCTTC. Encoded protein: CATSRDNPYNEQFF.

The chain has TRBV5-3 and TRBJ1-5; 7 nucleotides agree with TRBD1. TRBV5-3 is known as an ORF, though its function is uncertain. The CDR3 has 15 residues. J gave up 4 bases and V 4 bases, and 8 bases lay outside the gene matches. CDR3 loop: CARSLGQQINQPQHF. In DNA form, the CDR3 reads TGTGCCAGAAGCCTGGGACAGCAAATTAATCAGCCCCAGCATTTT.

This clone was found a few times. CDR3 in DNA: TGTGCCAGCAGAGACCTAGTCCCTTGGAATGAGCAGTTCTTC. Translated, it gives CASRDLVPWNEQFF. This chain uses TRBV2 with TRBJ2-1; no clear D gene. Per the germline V gene, CDR1 is SNHLY and CDR2 is FYNNEI. The CDR3 is 14 residues long. Trimming left V 6 bases short and J 7 bases short, with 16 bases between.

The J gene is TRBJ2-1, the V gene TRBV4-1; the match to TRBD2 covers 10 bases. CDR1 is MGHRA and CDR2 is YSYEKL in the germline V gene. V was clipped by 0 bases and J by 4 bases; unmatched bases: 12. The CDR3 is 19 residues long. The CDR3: CASSQDGASGRDLYNEQFF. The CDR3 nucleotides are TGCGCCAGCAGCCAAGATGGTGCTAGCGGGAGAGATCTATACAATGAGCAGTTCTTC.

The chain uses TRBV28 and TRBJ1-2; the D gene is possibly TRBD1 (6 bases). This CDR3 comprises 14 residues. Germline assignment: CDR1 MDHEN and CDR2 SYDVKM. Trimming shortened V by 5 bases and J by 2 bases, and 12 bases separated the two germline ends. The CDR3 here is CASSPAGQNYGYTF. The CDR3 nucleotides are TGTGCCAGCAGTCCCGCTGGACAGAACTATGGCTACACCTTC.

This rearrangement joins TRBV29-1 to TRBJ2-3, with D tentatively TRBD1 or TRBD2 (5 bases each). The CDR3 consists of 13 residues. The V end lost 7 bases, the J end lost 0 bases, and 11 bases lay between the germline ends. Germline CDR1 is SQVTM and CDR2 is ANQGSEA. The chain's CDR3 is CSAEGQSTDTQYF. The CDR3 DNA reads TGCAGCGCTGAGGGGCAGAGCACAGATACGCAGTATTTT.

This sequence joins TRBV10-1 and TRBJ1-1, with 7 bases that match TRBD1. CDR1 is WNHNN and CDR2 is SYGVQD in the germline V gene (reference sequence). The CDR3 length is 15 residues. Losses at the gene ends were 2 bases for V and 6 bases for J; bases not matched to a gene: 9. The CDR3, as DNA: TGCGCCAGCAGTGAGGGGACAGTGGATTCCGCTGAAGCTTTCTTT. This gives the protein CASSEGTVDSAEAFF.